A single T cell receptor beta chain is shown here with its context. No antigen is known for it. The germline V gene encodes CDR1 SGHRS and CDR2 YFSETQ. CDR3 size: 14 residues. V gave up 0 bases and J gave up 8 bases, with 14 bases separating them. The sample originates from a study of T cell responses to AZD1222 COVID-19 vaccine. Findings and caveats of the study: Spike-specific TCR breadth and depth rose after two AZD1222 doses.

Assay used: immunoSEQ multiplex PCR; TCRdb lists only in-frame clones, some missing. The data hold about 140,000 clones, with around 93% observed a single time. This specimen consisted of peripheral blood, obtained on day 0 of AZD1222 vaccination. V usage is TRBV5-1 and J usage is TRBJ1-2; no definite D call. This sequence was found in an adult in good health. This CDR3 reads CASSLELAGAGYTF. The DNA of the CDR3 is TGCGCCAGCAGCTTGGAGTTGGCAGGCGCGGGCTACACCTTC.